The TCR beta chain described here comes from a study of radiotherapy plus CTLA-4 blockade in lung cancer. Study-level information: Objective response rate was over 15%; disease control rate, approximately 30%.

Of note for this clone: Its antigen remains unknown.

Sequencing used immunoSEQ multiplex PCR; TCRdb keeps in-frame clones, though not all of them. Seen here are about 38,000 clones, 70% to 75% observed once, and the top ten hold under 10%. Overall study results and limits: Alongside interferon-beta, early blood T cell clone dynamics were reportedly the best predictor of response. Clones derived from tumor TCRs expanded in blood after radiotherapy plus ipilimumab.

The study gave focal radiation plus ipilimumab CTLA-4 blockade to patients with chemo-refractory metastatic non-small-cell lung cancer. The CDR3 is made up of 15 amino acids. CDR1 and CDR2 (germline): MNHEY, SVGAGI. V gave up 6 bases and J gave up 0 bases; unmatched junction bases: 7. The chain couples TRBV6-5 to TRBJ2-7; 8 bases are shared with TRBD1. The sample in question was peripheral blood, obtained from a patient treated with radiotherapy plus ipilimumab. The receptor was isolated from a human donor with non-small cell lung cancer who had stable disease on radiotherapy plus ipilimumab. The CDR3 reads CASRAKGQASYEQYV. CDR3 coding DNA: TGTGCCAGCAGGGCTAAGGGACAGGCCTCCTACGAGCAGTACGTC.